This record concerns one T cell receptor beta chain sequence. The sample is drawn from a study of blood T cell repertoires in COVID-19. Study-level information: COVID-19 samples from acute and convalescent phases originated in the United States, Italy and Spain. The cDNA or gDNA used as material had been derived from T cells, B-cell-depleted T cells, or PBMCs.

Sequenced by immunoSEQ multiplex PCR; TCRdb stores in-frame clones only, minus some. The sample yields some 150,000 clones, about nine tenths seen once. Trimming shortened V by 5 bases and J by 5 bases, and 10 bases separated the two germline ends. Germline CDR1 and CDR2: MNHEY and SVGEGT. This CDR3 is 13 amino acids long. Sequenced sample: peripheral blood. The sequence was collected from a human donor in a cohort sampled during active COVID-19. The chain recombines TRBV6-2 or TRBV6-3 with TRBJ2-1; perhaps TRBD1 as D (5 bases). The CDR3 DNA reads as TGTGCCAGCAGTCTACAGGCTAACAATGAGCAGTTCTTC. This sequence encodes CASSLQANNEQFF.